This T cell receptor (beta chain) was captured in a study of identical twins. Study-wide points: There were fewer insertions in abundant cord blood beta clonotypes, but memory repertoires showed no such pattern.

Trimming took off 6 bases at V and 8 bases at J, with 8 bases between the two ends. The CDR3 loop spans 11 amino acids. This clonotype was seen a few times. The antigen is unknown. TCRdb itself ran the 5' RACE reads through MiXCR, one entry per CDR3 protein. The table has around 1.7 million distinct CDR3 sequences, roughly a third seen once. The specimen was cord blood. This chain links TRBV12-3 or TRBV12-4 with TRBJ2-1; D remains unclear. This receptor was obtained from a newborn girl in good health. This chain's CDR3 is CASSPNYEQFF. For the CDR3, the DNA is TGTGCCAGCAGCCCAAACTATGAGCAGTTCTTC.